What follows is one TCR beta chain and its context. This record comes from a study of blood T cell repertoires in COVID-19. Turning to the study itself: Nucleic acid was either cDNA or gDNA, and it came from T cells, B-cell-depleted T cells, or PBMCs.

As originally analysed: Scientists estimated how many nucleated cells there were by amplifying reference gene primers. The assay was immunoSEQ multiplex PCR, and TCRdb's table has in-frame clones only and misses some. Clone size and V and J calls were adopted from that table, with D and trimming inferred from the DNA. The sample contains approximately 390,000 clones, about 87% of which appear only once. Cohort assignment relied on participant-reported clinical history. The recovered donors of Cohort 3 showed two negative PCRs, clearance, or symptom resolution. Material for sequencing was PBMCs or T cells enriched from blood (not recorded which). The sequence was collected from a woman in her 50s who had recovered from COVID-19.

The DNA for the CDR3 is TGTGCCAGCAGCTTAAGTCTAGCGGGGGCGGGAGAGACCCAGTACTTC. It is translated as CASSLSLAGAGETQYF. The chain carries TRBV7-2 and TRBJ2-5; the match to TRBD2 covers 10 bases. CDR1 and CDR2 (germline): SGHTA, FQGNSA. The J segment lost 4 bases and the V segment lost 2 bases, leaving 7 bases of the junction unmatched. The CDR3 has 16 residues. Full variable domain (remainder filled in from reference TRBV7-2 and TRBJ2-5): GAGVSQSPSNKVTEKGKDVELRCDPISGHTALYWYRQSLGQGLEFLIYFQGNSAPDKSGLPSDRFSAERTGGSVSTLTIQRTQQEDSAVYLCASSLSLAGAGETQYFGPGTRLLVL.